This T cell receptor (beta chain) was profiled in a study of STAT3 mutations in large granular lymphocyte leukemia. About the study: Roughly half the longitudinally sequenced T-LGLL patients had canonical STAT3 mutations.

Study conclusions and caveats: No sample exists from the first appearance of each clone. All newly emerging clones after therapy were STAT3 wild type. Every T-LGLL patient had at least one immunodominant TCRbeta clonotype.

Average productive template count per sample was 40,000 to 45,000. Clones were read by immunoSEQ multiplex PCR, and TCRdb kept only the in-frame ones, dropping some. The profile shows under 10,000 clones, around 89% of them singletons. Notes on this clone: What it recognizes is unknown.

Trimming shortened V by 5 bases and J by 2 bases, and 15 bases separated the two germline ends. CDR3 size: 15 residues. Germline assignment: CDR1 SGHVS and CDR2 FQNEAQ. The TCR comes from an elderly man with T-cell large granular lymphocyte leukemia. Some clones in this sample may be carry-over from other donors' samples. Material for sequencing was peripheral blood mononuclear cells. The chain carries TRBV7-8 and TRBJ1-2; D is possibly TRBD1 (5 bases). CDR3 sequence: CASSQATAINYGYTF. The CDR3 bases are TGTGCCAGCAGCCAAGCGACAGCGATAAACTATGGCTACACCTTC.